Detailed here is one T cell receptor (beta chain). This sample was taken from a study of blood T cell repertoires in COVID-19. Participant age was about 18 to 89 years, and participants resided in around 24 US areas. Recovered status applied to Cohort 3 donors who had two consecutive negative PCRs. It also applied to those with clearance or with symptom resolution. TCRdb's copy holds only in-frame clones and misses some; the assay was immunoSEQ multiplex PCR. Found here are 490,000 or so clones, approximately 90% of them singletons; the top ten hold roughly 8%. This CDR3 is built from 13 residues. V shed 7 bases and J shed 1 base, with 8 bases lying between them.

This clonotype originated in a woman aged 60-70 years who had recovered from COVID-19. The source material was PBMCs or T cells enriched from blood (not recorded which). The chain has TRBV12-3 or TRBV12-4 and TRBJ2-1; the D gene is possibly TRBD1 (5 bases). CDR3 loop: CASIAGSYNEQFF. In nucleotides, the CDR3 is TGTGCCAGCATTGCAGGGTCCTACAATGAGCAGTTCTTC.